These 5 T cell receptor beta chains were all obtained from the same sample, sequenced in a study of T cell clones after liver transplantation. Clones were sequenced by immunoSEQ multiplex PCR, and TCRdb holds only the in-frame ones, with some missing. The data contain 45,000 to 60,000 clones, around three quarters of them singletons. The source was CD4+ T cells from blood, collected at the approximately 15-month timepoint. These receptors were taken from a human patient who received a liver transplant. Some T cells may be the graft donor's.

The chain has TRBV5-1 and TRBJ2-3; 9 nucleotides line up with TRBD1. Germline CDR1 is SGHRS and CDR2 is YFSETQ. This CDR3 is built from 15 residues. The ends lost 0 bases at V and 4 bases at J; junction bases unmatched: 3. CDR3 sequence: CASSLAGTGSDTQYF. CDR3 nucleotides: TGCGCCAGCAGCTTGGCCGGGACAGGGTCAGATACGCAGTATTTT.

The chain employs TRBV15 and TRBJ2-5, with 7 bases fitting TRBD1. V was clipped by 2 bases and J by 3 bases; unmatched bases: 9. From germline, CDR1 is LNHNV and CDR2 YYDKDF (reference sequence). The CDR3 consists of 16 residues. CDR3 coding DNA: TGTGCCACCAGCAGACAAGCGACAGGGATGGAAGAGACCCAGTACTTC. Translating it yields CATSRQATGMEETQYF.

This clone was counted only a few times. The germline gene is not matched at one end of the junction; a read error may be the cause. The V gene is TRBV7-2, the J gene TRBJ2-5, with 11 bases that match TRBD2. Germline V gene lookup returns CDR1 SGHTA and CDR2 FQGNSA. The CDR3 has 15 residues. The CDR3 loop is CASSIAGGFGETQYF. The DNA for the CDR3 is TGTGCCAGCAGCATAGCGGGAGGGTTTGGGGAGACCCAGTACTTC. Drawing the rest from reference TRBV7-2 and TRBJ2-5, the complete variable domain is GAGVSQSPSNKVTEKGKDVELRCDPISGHTALYWYRQSLGQGLEFLIYFQGNSAPDKSGLPSDRFSAERTGGSVSTLTIQRTQQEDSAVYLCASSIAGGFGETQYFGPGTRLLVL.

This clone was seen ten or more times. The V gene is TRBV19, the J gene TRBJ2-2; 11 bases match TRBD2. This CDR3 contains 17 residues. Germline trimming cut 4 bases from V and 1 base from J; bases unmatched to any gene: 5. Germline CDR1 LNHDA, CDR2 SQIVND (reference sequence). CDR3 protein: CASSTLAGGRNTGELFF. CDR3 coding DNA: TGTGCCAGTAGTACGTTAGCGGGAGGGCGGAACACCGGGGAGCTGTTTTTT. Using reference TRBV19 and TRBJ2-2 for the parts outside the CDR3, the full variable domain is DGGITQSPKYLFRKEGQNVTLSCEQNLNHDAMYWYRQDPGQGLRLIYYSQIVNDFQKGDIAEGYSVSREKKESFPLTVTSAQKNPTAFYLCASSTLAGGRNTGELFFGEGSRLTVL.

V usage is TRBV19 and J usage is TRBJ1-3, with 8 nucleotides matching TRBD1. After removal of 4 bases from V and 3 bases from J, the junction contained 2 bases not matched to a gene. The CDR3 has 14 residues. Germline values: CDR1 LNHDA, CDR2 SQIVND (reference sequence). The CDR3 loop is CASSKTGVGNTIYF. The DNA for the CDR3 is TGTGCCAGTAGTAAGACAGGGGTTGGAAACACCATATATTTT.